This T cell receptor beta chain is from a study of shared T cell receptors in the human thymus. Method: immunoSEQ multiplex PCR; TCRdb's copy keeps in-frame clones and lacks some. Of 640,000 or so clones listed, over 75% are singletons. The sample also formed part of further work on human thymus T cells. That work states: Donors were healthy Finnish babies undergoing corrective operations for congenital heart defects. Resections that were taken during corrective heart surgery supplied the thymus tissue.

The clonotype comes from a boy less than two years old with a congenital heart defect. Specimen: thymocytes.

CDR3 sequence (DNA): TGTGCCAGCAGTCAGGGACAGGTGAACACCGGGGAGCTGTTTTTT. Residues: CASSQGQVNTGELFF. J is TRBJ2-2 and V is TRBV6-5; 8 bases match TRBD1. Germline V lookup: CDR1 MNHEY, CDR2 SVGAGI. The CDR3 has 15 residues. The ends lost 5 bases at V and 1 base at J; junction bases unmatched: 3.